The following is a T cell receptor (beta chain) sequence with its context. Profiled with immunoSEQ multiplex PCR; TCRdb holds only in-frame clones, not every one. Here the sample spans over 200,000 clones, roughly 78% being singletons. Trimming removed 7 bases from V and 0 bases from J, with 19 bases in between. CDR1 is LNHNV and CDR2 is YYDKDF in the germline V gene (reference sequence). CDR3 length: 17 residues. These data originate in a study of blood T cell repertoires in COVID-19. In the study overall: From T cells, B-cell-depleted T cells, or PBMCs came the material, which was cDNA or gDNA.

Sequenced: peripheral blood. This TCR was sampled from a woman aged 40-49 years with acute or convalescent COVID-19. The genes are TRBV15 and TRBJ1-5, with TRBD1 as a possible D gene (6 bases). The DNA of the CDR3 is TGTGCCACCAATCGGTCCTTTGACAGGTCTAGCAATCAGCCCCAGCATTTT. Translation: CATNRSFDRSSNQPQHF.